This T cell receptor beta chain emerged from a study of cytotoxic CD8 clonotypes in ibrutinib-treated CLL. For the study at large: Sequencing produced an average of roughly 280,000 productive templates and approximately 100,000 productive rearrangements per sample.

Study findings and constraints: Before falling back toward baseline at progression, clonality had risen at the time of ibrutinib response. There were differences in sampling times between sustained-remission and progressing patients. Clonotypes that were public were uncommon, and they contracted or stayed stable on treatment.

Worth noting for this clone: The antigen remains unidentified.

Produced via immunoSEQ multiplex PCR; TCRdb's table is partial and in-frame only. Of about 17,000 clones listed, about 86% are singletons. The germline V and J ends were trimmed by 3 bases and 0 bases, with 9 bases remaining between them. This CDR3 is 13 amino acids long. Germline assignment: CDR1 GTSNPN and CDR2 SVGIG (reference sequence). The receptor was isolated from a human donor with chronic lymphocytic leukemia. Sequencing used PBMCs, obtained before ibrutinib treatment. The V gene is TRBV30, the J gene TRBJ2-7; D gene uncertain. The CDR3 DNA reads TGTGCCTGGAGCGGCAGGAGCTCCTACGAGCAGTACTTC. This translates into CAWSGRSSYEQYF.